The 13 T cell receptor beta chains reported below all come from one sample, sequenced in a study of T cell responses to AZD1222 COVID-19 vaccine (dated by TCRdb to the early 2020s). This sample's time point label indicates: about 28 days (+/-7) after the second vaccine dose. Library creation used the immunoSEQ multiplex PCR assay. Imported from immuneACCESS, the table was reduced by TCRdb to in-frame sequences with V and J called. These copies leave out some clones; in studies compared against another copy, an unresolved V gene accounts for under half, and the cause of the remainder is not known. This sample holds over 130,000 clones; almost 90% were observed only once. The ten largest clones add up to under 2% of the sample. The sequencing here drew on peripheral blood, taken 28 days after the second AZD1222 dose. The origin of the receptors is an adult who received the AZD1222 COVID-19 vaccine.

The chain carries TRBV9 and TRBJ1-1; unclear D gene. CDR1 SGDLS and CDR2 YYNGEE come from the germline V gene. The CDR3 totals 15 residues. The V gene lost 0 bases and the J gene lost 4 bases, with 13 bases spanning the gap. The CDR3 DNA reads TGTGCCAGCAGCGTAGTTGAGGGTCGGAGCACTGAAGCTTTCTTT. Protein sequence: CASSVVEGRSTEAFF.

The chain joins TRBV19 to TRBJ1-2; 9 bases line up with TRBD1. V dropped 4 bases and J dropped 8; count of bases not matched to a gene: 11. Germline V CDR1 and CDR2: LNHDA, SQIVND (reference sequence). There are 15 residues in the CDR3. CDR3 DNA sequence: TGTGCCAGTAGTAACTCCGTACAGGGGGCAGGCGGCTACACCTTC. Translated, it gives CASSNSVQGAGGYTF.

This chain uses TRBV5-1 with TRBJ2-1; the D call may be TRBD1 or TRBD2 (7 bases each). V was trimmed by 0 bases and J by 6 bases, leaving 19 bases between them. This CDR3 is 17 amino acids long. In germline, CDR1 is SGHRS, CDR2 YFSETQ. In DNA form, the CDR3 reads TGCGCCAGCAGCTTGGCCCTGACGGGCAGGGGGGGCAATGAGCAGTTCTTC. Residues: CASSLALTGRGGNEQFF.

The chain recombines TRBV19 with TRBJ2-2, with TRBD1 matching 12 bases. The CDR3 has 17 residues. V was clipped by 6 bases and J by 3 bases; unmatched bases: 8. Germline values: CDR1 LNHDA, CDR2 SQIVND (reference sequence). The CDR3 here is CASSRRGQGAHTGELFF. The DNA for the CDR3 is TGTGCCAGTAGCCGGAGGGGACAGGGGGCCCACACCGGGGAGCTGTTTTTT.

The chain combines TRBV9 with TRBJ1-3; no reliable D call. V shed 1 base and J shed 0 bases, with 17 bases lying between them. CDR3 length: 18 residues. Germline V lookup: CDR1 SGDLS, CDR2 YYNGEE. The CDR3 DNA sequence: TGTGCCAGCAGCGTATGGGCCGGGCGGGCGAGCTCTGGAAACACCATATATTTT. Translated, it gives CASSVWAGRASSGNTIYF. The full variable domain, its missing parts supplied by reference TRBV9 and TRBJ1-3, is DSGVTQTPKHLITATGQRVTLRCSPRSGDLSVYWYQQSLDQGLQFLIQYYNGEERAKGNILERFSAQQFPDLHSELNLSSLELGDSALYFCASSVWAGRASSGNTIYFGEGSWLTVV.

This clone is a singleton in its sample. This chain joins TRBV4-3 and TRBJ2-6; 8 bases map to TRBD2. CDR1 LGHNA and CDR2 YSLEER come from the germline V gene. The CDR3 runs 19 residues. After removal of 0 bases from V and 0 bases from J, the junction contained 7 bases not matched to a gene. The CDR3, as DNA: TGCGCCAGCAGCCAAGATGCGGGGGGCGGGTACTCTGGGGCCAACGTCCTGACTTTC. Translating it yields CASSQDAGGGYSGANVLTF.

CDR3 protein: CASSPFLNQPQHF. The CDR3 region has the DNA TGTGCCAGCAGCCCTTTCCTGAATCAGCCCCAGCATTTT. This chain connects TRBV3-1 (or the pseudogene TRBV3-2) to TRBJ1-5; D ambiguous. The CDR3 length is 13 residues. The germline CDR1 and CDR2 sequences are LGHDT and YNNKEL (reference sequence). Trimming removed 4 bases from V and 4 bases from J, with 8 bases in between.

The chain carries TRBV2 and TRBJ1-2; unclear D gene. The V and J ends lost 7 bases and 8 bases respectively, with 14 bases between them. The CDR3 consists of 12 residues. Germline V gene sequence: CDR1 SNHLY, CDR2 FYNNEI. The CDR3 loop reads CASNPQTIGYTF. The CDR3 coding sequence is TGTGCCAGCAATCCCCAGACTATCGGCTACACCTTC.

The chain links TRBV30 to TRBJ2-5; D is uncertain. V shed 2 bases and J shed 5 bases, with 18 bases lying between them. Germline V gene lookup returns CDR1 GTSNPN and CDR2 SVGIG (reference sequence). This CDR3 is 15 amino acids long. CDR3 loop: CAWSLSLGSSETQYF. DNA for the CDR3: TGTGCCTGGAGTCTATCGCTGGGTAGTAGTGAGACCCAGTACTTC.

The chain joins TRBV29-1 to TRBJ2-1; D is possibly TRBD2 (6 bases). The length of the CDR3 is 11 residues. Trimming stripped 1 base from V and 10 bases from J, with 8 bases between. From germline, CDR1 is SQVTM and CDR2 ANQGSEA. The CDR3 DNA follows: TGCAGCGTTGAAGCCCTAGCGGAGCAGTTCTTC. It codes for CSVEALAEQFF.

This chain connects TRBV30 to TRBJ1-2; D might be TRBD1 (5 bases). In germline, CDR1 is GTSNPN, CDR2 SVGIG (reference sequence). CDR3 size: 13 residues. V was clipped by 3 bases and J by 1 base, with 9 bases between them. The CDR3 region is CAWRGEINYGYTF. For the CDR3, the DNA is TGTGCCTGGAGAGGGGAAATTAACTATGGCTACACCTTC.

This clone was detected only once. V usage is TRBV7-8 and J usage is TRBJ1-4, with D perhaps TRBD1 (6 bases). The germline V gene encodes CDR1 SGHVS and CDR2 FQNEAQ. V was shortened by 5 bases and J by 2 bases, with 15 bases between the two germline ends. The CDR3 spans 16 residues. This CDR3 is CASSPGSQGTNEKLFF. Written as DNA, the CDR3 is TGTGCCAGCAGCCCAGGGTCGCAGGGGACTAATGAAAAACTGTTTTTT. Drawing the rest from reference TRBV7-8 and TRBJ1-4, the complete variable domain is GAGVSQSPRYKVAKRGQDVALRCDPISGHVSLFWYQQALGQGPEFLTYFQNEAQLDKSGLPSDRFFAERPEGSVSTLKIQRTQQEDSAVYLCASSPGSQGTNEKLFFGSGTQLSVL.

The V call is TRBV7-8, the J call TRBJ2-7; D is perhaps TRBD1 (6 bases). Germline lookup yields CDR1 SGHVS and CDR2 FQNEAQ. The CDR3 is made up of 14 amino acids. The V and J ends lost 7 bases and 1 base respectively, with 14 bases between them. CDR3 nucleotide sequence: TGTGCCAGCACCCTGACAGGTTTGTCCTACGAGCAGTACTTC. It translates to CASTLTGLSYEQYF.